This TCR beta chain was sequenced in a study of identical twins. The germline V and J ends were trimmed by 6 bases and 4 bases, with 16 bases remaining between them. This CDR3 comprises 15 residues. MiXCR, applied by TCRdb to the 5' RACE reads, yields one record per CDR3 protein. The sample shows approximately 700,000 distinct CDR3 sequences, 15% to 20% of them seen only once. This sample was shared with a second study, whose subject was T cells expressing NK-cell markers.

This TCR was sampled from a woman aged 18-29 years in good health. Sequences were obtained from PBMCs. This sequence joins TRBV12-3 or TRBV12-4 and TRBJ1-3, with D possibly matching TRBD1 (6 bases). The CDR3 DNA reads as TGTGCCAGCAGCCCCAGGGGCCCGAGAGGAAACACCATATATTTT. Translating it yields CASSPRGPRGNTIYF.